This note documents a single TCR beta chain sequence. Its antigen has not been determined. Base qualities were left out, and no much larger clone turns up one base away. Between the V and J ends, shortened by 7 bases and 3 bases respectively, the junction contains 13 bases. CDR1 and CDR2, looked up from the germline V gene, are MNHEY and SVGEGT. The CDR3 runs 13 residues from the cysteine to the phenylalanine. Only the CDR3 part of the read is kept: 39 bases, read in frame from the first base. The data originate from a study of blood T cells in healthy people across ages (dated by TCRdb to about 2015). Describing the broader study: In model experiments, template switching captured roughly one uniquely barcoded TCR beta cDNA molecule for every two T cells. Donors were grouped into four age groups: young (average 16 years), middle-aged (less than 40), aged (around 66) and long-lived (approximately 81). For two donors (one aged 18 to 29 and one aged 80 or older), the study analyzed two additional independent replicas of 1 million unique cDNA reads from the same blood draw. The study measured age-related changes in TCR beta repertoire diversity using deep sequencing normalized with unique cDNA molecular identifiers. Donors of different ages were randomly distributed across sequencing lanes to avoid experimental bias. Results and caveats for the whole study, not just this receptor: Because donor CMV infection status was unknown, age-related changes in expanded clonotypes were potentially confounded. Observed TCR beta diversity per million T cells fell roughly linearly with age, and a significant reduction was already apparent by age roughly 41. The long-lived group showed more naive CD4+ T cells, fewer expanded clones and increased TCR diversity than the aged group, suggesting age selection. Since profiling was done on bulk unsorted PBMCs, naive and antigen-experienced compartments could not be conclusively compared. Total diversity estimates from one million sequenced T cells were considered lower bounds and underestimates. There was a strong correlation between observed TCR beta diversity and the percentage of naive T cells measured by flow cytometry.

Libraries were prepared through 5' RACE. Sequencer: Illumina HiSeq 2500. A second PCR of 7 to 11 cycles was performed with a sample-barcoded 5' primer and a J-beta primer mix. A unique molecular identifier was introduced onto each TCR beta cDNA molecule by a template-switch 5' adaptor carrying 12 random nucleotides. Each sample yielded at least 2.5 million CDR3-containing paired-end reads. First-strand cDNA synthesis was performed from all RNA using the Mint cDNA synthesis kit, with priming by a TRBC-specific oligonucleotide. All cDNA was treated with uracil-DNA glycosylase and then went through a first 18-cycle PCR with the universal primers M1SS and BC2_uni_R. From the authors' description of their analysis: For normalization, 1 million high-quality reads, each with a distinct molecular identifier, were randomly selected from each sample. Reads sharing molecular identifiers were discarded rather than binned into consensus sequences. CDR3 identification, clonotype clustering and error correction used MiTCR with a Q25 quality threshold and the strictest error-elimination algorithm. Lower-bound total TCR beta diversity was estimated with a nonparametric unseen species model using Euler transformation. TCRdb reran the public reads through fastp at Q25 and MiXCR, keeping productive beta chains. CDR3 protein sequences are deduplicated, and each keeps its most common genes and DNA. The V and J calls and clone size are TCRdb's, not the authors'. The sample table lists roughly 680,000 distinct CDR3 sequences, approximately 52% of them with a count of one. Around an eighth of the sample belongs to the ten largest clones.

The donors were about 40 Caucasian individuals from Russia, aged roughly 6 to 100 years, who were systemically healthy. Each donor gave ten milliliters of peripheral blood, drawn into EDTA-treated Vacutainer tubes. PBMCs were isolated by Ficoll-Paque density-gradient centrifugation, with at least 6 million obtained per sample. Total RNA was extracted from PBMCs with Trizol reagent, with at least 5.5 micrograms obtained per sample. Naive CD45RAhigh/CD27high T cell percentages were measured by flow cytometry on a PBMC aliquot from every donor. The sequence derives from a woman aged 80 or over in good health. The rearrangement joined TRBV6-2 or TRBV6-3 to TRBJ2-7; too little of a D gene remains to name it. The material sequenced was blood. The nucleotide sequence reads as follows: TGTGCCAGCACCCGAACTACGGACTACGAGCAGTACTTC. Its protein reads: CASTRTTDYEQYF.